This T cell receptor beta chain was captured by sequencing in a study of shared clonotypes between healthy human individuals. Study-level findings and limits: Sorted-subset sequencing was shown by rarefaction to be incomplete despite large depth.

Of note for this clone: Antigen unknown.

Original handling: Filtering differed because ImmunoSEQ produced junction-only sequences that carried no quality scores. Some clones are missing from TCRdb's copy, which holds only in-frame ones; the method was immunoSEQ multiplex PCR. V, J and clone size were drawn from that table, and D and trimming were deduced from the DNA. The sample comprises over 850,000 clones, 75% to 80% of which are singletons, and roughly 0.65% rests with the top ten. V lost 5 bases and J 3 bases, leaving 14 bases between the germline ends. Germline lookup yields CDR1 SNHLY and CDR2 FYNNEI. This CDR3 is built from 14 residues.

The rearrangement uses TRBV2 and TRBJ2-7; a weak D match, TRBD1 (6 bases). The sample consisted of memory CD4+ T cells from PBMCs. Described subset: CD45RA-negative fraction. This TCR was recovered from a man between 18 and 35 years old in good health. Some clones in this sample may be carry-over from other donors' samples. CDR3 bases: TGTGCCAGCAGTACTCAGACAGGTTACTACGAGCAGTACTTC. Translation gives CASSTQTGYYEQYF.